These 3 T cell receptor beta chains came from one sample sequenced in a study of blood T cells in healthy people across ages. Combining a sample-barcoded 5' primer with a J-beta primer mix, a second PCR ran for roughly 6 to 12 cycles. TCRdb fed the 5' RACE reads into MiXCR, producing one record per CDR3 protein. The sample yields 1.5 million to 2 million distinct CDR3 sequences, around 50% seen once. The sequencing input was blood. These receptors all stem from a woman in her thirties or forties in good health.

The V gene is TRBV7-8, the J gene TRBJ2-7, with 7 bases matching TRBD1. Losses at the gene ends were 0 bases for V and 6 bases for J; bases not matched to a gene: 8. The germline V gene encodes CDR1 SGHVS and CDR2 FQNEAQ. This CDR3 contains 15 residues. CDR3 sequence reads: CASSLARVAGGEQYF. The DNA for the CDR3 is TGTGCCAGCAGCTTAGCTCGAGTGGCAGGGGGCGAGCAGTACTTC. Based on the CDR3 plus reference TRBV7-8 and TRBJ2-7, the full variable domain is GAGVSQSPRYKVAKRGQDVALRCDPISGHVSLFWYQQALGQGPEFLTYFQNEAQLDKSGLPSDRFFAERPEGSVSTLKIQRTQQEDSAVYLCASSLARVAGGEQYFGPGTRLTVT.

CDR3 DNA: TGTGCCAGCAGCTTAGTCGGGACCCCGGGGAATGAGCAGTTCTTC. Its protein product is CASSLVGTPGNEQFF. This chain joins TRBV7-2 and TRBJ2-1; D may match TRBD1 or TRBD2 (5 bases each). The V end was cut by 1 base, the J end by 7 bases, with 14 bases between. This CDR3 region has 15 residues. Per the germline V gene, CDR1 is SGHTA and CDR2 is FQGNSA.

The chain uses TRBV25-1 and TRBJ1-1, with 8 bases matching TRBD1. V shed 4 bases, J shed 4 bases, and the junction held 5 bases outside the gene matches. There are 14 residues in the CDR3. Germline V gives CDR1 MGHDK, CDR2 SYGVNS. CDR3 residues: CASSGQGSSTEAFF. The DNA of the CDR3 is TGTGCCAGCAGTGGACAGGGGAGCAGCACTGAAGCTTTCTTT.